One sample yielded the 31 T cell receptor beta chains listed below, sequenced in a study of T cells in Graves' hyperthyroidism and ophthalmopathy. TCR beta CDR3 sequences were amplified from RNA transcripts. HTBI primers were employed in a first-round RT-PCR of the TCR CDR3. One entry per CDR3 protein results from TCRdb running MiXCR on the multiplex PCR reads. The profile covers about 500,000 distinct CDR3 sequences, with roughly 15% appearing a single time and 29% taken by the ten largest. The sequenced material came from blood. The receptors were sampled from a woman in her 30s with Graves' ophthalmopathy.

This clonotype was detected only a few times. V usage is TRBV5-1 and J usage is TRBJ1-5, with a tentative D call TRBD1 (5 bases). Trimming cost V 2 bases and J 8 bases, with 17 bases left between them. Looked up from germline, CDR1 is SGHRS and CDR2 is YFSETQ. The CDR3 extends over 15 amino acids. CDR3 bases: TGCGCCAGCAGCTTCTCCGGGACGGGAGGGGAGCCCCAGCATTTT. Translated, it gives CASSFSGTGGEPQHF.

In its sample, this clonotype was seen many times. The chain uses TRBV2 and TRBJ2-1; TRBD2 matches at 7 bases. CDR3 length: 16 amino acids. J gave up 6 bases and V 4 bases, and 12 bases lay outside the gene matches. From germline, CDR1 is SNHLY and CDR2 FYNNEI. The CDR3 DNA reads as TGTGCCAGCAGTGCTCGACTAGCATCAATTTCCAATGAGCAGTTCTTC. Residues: CASSARLASISNEQFF. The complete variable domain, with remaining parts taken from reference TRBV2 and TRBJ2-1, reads EPEVTQTPSHQVTQMGQEVILRCVPISNHLYFYWYRQILGQKVEFLVSFYNNEISEKSEIFDDQFSVERPDGSNFTLKIRSTKLEDSAMYFCASSARLASISNEQFFGPGTRLTVL.

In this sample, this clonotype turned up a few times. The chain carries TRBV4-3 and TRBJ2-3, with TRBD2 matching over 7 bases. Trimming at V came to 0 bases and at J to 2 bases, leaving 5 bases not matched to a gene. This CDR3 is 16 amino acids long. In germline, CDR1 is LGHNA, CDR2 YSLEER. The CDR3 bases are TGCGCCAGCAGCCAAGATGGGGCGGGAGCCACAGATACGCAGTATTTT. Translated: CASSQDGAGATDTQYF.

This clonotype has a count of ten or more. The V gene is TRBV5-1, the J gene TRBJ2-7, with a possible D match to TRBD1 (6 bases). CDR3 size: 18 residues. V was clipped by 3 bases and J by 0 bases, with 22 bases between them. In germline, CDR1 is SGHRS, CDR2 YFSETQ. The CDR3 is CASSYWAGSGTYSYEQYF. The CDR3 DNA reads TGCGCCAGCAGCTACTGGGCTGGATCAGGGACATACTCCTACGAGCAGTACTTC.

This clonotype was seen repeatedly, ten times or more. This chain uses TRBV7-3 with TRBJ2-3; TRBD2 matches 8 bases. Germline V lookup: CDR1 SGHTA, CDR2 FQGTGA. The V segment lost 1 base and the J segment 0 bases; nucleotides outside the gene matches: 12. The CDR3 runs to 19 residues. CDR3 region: CASSLKGGLGMASTDTQYF. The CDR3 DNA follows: TGTGCCAGCAGCTTAAAGGGGGGACTAGGAATGGCTAGCACAGATACGCAGTATTTT.

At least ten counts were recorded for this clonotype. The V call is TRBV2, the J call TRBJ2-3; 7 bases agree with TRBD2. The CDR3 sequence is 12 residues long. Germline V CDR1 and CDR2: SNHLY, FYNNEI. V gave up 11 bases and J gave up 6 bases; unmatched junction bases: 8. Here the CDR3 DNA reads TGTGCCGGGGGGGGACGGCCCGATACGCAGTATTTT. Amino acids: CAGGGRPDTQYF.

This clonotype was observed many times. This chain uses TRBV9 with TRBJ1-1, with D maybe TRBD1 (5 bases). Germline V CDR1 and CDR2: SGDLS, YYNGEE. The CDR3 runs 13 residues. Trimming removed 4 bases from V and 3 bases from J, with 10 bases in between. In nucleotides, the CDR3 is TGTGCCAGCAGCCAGACAGAAGACACTGAAGCTTTCTTT. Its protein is CASSQTEDTEAFF.

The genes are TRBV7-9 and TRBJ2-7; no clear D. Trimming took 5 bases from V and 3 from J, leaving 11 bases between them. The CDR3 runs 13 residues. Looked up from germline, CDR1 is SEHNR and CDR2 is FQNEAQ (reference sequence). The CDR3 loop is CASSPRWGYEQYF. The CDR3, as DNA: TGTGCCAGCAGCCCCCGCTGGGGCTACGAGCAGTACTTC.

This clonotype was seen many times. This CDR3 is CASSLVGFDTQYF. The CDR3 DNA reads as TGTGCCAGCAGCTTAGTAGGTTTCGATACGCAGTATTTT. The chain recombines TRBV7-2 with TRBJ2-3; D gene unclear. Trimming stripped 1 base from V and 6 bases from J, with 8 bases between. The CDR3 has 13 residues. Germline lookup yields CDR1 SGHTA and CDR2 FQGNSA. Combining the CDR3 with reference TRBV7-2 and TRBJ2-3 gives the whole variable domain GAGVSQSPSNKVTEKGKDVELRCDPISGHTALYWYRQSLGQGLEFLIYFQGNSAPDKSGLPSDRFSAERTGGSVSTLTIQRTQQEDSAVYLCASSLVGFDTQYFGPGTRLTVL.

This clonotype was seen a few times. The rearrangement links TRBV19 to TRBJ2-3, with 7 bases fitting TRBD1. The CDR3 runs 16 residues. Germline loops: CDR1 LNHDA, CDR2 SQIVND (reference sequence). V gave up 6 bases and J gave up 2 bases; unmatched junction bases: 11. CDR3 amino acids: CASSQSTGPHTDTQYF. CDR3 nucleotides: TGTGCCAGTAGCCAGTCGACAGGGCCCCACACAGATACGCAGTATTTT.

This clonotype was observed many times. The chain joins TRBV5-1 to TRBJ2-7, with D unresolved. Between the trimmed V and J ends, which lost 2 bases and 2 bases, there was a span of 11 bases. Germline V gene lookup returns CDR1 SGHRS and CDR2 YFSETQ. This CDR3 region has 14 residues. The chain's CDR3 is CASSLSASAYEQYF. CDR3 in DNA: TGCGCCAGCAGCTTAAGCGCCTCCGCCTACGAGCAGTACTTC.

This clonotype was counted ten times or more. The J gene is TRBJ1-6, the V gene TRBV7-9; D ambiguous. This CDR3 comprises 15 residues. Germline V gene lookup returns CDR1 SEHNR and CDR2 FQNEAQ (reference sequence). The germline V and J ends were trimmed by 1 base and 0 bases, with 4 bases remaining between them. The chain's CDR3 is CASSLDGSYNSPLHF. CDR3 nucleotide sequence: TGTGCCAGCAGCTTAGATGGCTCCTATAATTCACCCCTCCACTTT.

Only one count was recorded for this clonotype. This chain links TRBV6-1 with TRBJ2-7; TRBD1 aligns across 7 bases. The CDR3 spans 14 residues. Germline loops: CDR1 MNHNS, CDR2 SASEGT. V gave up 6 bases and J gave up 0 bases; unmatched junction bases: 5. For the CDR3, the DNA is TGTGCCAGCAGCAAGACAGGGAACTCCTACGAGCAGTACTTC. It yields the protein CASSKTGNSYEQYF.

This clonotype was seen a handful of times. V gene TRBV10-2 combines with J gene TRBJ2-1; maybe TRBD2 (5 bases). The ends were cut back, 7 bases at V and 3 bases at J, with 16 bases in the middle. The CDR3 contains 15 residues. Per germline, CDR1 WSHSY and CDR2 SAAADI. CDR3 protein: CASTPLGRDYNEQFF. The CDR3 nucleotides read TGCGCCAGCACCCCCCTAGGGAGAGACTACAATGAGCAGTTCTTC.

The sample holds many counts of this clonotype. CDR3 in DNA: TGTGCCAGCGAGAGGGAGGGAGCCGGCTACGAGCAGTACTTC. Its translation is CASEREGAGYEQYF. The chain combines TRBV6-2 or TRBV6-3 with TRBJ2-7; 7 bases agree with TRBD2. J lost 3 bases, V lost 8 bases, and 10 bases had no gene match. CDR3 length: 14 residues. Germline CDR1 is MNHEY and CDR2 is SVGEGT.

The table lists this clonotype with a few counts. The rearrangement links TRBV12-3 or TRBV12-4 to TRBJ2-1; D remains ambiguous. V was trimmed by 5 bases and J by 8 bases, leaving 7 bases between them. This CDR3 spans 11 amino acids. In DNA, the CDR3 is TGTGCCAGCAGTAAGGTGGATGAGCAGTTCTTC. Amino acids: CASSKVDEQFF.

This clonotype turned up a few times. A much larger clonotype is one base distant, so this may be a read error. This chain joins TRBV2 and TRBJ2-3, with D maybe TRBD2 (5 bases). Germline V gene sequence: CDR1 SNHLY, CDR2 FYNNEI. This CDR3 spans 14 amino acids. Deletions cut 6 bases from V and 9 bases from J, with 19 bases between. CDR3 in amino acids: CASRLDLSEGTQYF. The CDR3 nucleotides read TGTGCCAGCAGGCTCGACTTGTCCGAGGGAACGCAGTATTTT.

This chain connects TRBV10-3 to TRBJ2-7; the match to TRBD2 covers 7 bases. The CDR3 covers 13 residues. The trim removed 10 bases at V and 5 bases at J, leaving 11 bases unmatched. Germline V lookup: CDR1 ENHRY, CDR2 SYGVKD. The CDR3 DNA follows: TGTGCCACCGGAGCGGGGACTGGCAACGAGCAGTACTTC. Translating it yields CATGAGTGNEQYF.

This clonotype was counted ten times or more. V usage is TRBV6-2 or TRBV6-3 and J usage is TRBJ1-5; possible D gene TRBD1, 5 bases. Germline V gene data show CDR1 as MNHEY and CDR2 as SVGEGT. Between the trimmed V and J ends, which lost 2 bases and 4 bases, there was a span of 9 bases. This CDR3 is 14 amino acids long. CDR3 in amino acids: CASSYNGGNQPQHF. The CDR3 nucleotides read TGTGCCAGCAGTTACAACGGGGGGAATCAGCCCCAGCATTTT.

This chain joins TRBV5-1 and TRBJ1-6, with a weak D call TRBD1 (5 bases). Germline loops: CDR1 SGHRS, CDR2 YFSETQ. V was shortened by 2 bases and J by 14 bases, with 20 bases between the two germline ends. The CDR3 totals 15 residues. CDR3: CASSFGNSPKGSLHF. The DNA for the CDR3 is TGCGCCAGCAGCTTTGGGAACAGCCCAAAGGGGTCCCTCCACTTT.

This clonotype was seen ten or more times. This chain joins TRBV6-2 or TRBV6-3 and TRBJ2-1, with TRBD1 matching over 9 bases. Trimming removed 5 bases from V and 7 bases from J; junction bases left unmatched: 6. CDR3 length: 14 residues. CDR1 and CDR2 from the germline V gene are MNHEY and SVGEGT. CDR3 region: CASSDTGGRNEQFF. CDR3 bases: TGTGCCAGCAGTGACACAGGGGGCCGTAATGAGCAGTTCTTC.

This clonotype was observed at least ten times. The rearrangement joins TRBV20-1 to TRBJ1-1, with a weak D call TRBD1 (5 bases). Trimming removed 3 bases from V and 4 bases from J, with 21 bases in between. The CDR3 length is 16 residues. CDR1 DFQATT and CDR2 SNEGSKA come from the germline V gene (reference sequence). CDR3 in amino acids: CSASEGPGPWSTEAFF. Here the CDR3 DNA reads TGCAGTGCTAGTGAGGGGCCAGGGCCATGGAGCACTGAAGCTTTCTTT.

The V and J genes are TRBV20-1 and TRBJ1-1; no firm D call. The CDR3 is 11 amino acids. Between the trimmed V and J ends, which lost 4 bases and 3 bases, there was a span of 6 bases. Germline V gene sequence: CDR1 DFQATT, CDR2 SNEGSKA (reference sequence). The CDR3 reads CSATFHTEAFF. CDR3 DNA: TGCAGTGCTACCTTTCACACTGAAGCTTTCTTT.

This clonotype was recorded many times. The CDR3 DNA reads as TGTGCCAGCAGTCCCCTCCTTATGGTTAGGGAGCAGTACTTC. Amino acid sequence: CASSPLLMVREQYF. V gene TRBV28 combines with J gene TRBJ2-7; D uncertain. The length of the CDR3 is 14 residues. From germline, CDR1 is MDHEN and CDR2 SYDVKM. The V and J ends lost 5 bases and 7 bases respectively, with 18 bases between them.

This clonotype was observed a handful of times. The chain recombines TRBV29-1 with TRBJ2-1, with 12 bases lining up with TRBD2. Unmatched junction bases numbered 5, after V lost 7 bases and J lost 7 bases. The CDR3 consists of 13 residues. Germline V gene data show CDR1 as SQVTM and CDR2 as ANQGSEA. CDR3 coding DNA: TGCAGCGCCTCTAGCGGGAGGGGGAATGAGCAGTTCTTC. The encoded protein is CSASSGRGNEQFF.

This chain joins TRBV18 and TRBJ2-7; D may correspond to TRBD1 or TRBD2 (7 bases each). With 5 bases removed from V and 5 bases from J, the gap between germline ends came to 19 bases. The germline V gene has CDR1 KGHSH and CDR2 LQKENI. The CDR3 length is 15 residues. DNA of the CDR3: TGTGCCAGCTCAAACGCCGCGACAGGGAGGGACGAGCAGTACTTC. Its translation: CASSNAATGRDEQYF.

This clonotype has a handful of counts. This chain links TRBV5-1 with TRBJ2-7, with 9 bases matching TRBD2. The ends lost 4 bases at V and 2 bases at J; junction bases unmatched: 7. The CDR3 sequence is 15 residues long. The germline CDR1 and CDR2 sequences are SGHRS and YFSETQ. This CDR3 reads CASSQDLAGAYEQYF. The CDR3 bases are TGCGCCAGCAGCCAAGATTTAGCGGGGGCCTACGAGCAGTACTTC.

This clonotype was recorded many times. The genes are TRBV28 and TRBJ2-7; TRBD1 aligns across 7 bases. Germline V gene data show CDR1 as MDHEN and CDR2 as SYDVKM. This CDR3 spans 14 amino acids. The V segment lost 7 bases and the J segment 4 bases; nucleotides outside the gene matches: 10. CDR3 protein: CASTHGGQTYEQYF. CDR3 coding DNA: TGTGCCAGCACCCATGGGGGACAGACTTACGAGCAGTACTTC.

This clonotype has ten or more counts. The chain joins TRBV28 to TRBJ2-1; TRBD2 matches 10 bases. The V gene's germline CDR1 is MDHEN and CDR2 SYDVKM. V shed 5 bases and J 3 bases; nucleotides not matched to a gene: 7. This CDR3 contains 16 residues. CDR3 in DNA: TGTGCCAGCAGTCCCCTAGCGGGAGCCTTCTACAATGAGCAGTTCTTC. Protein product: CASSPLAGAFYNEQFF.

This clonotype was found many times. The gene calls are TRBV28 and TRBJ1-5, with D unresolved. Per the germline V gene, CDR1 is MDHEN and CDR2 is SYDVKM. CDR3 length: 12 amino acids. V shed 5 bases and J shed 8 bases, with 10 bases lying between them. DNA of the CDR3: TGTGCCAGCAGTCCACCTTTTAAGCCCCAGCATTTT. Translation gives CASSPPFKPQHF.

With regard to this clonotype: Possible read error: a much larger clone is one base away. This CDR3 reads CASVKTSGRSNEQFF. The CDR3 nucleotides read TGTGCTAGTGTTAAGACTAGCGGGAGGTCCAATGAGCAGTTCTTC. The chain is built from TRBV12-5 and TRBJ2-1, with 13 bases matching TRBD2. Looked up from germline, CDR1 is LGHNT and CDR2 is FRNRAP. V was clipped by 7 bases and J by 6 bases; unmatched bases: 6. The CDR3 length is 15 residues.